The 18 T cell receptor beta chains presented below share a single source sample, sequenced in a study of T cell repertoires in cytomegalovirus infection. TCRdb ran MiXCR on the reads and lists one entry per CDR3 protein. The sample lists hundreds of thousands of distinct CDR3 sequences, under 55% occurring once. Their target antigens are unknown. The sample was cultured PBMCs, taken from culture after CMV antigen stimulation. These receptors were collected from a human donor in good health (CMV status not recorded). Some clones in this sample may be carry-over from other donors' samples.

Concerning this clonotype: The junction and the germline gene differ at one end; a read error may be behind it. This chain joins TRBV11-1 and TRBJ2-7; a weak D match, TRBD1 (6 bases). Per germline, CDR1 SGHAT and CDR2 FQDESV (reference sequence). The CDR3 has 15 amino acids. CDR3 coding DNA: TGTGCCAGCAGCCTAGCCGGGACACCTTTTTTCGAGCAGTACTTC. Its translation is CASSLAGTPFFEQYF.

The genes are TRBV5-1 and TRBJ2-7; 9 bases line up with TRBD1. Per germline, CDR1 SGHRS and CDR2 YFSETQ. Trimming at V came to 4 bases and at J to 7 bases, leaving 12 bases not matched to a gene. This CDR3 is built from 15 residues. This CDR3 reads CASSRDREEPEEQYF. The CDR3 DNA sequence: TGCGCCAGCAGCCGGGACAGGGAGGAACCCGAAGAGCAGTACTTC.

The chain joins TRBV11-2 to TRBJ2-3, with 9 bases identical to TRBD2. The germline V gene has CDR1 SGHAT and CDR2 FQNNGV. Trimming removed 2 bases from V and 5 bases from J; junction bases left unmatched: 5. CDR3 length: 15 residues. CDR3 nucleotide sequence: TGTGCCAGCAGCTTACGCGGGAGGGCCATAGATACGCAGTATTTT. Protein: CASSLRGRAIDTQYF.

The chain links TRBV28 to TRBJ1-2; D is ambiguous. The CDR3 is made up of 13 amino acids. Looked up from germline, CDR1 is MDHEN and CDR2 is SYDVKM. Trimming cost V 8 bases and J 1 base, with 11 bases left between them. The CDR3 DNA reads TGTGCCAGCGCGGACGGCCGTAACTATGGCTACACCTTC. Protein sequence: CASADGRNYGYTF.

The CDR3, as DNA: TGCGCCAGCAGCTTCCTCGACAGGGACACTGAAGCTTTCTTT. Translating it yields CASSFLDRDTEAFF. The chain uses TRBV5-1 and TRBJ1-1, with 7 nucleotides matching TRBD1. The germline V gene has CDR1 SGHRS and CDR2 YFSETQ. This CDR3 region has 14 residues. V shed 2 bases, J shed 3 bases, and the junction held 4 bases outside the gene matches. Using reference TRBV5-1 and TRBJ1-1 for the parts outside the CDR3, the full variable domain is KAGVTQTPRYLIKTRGQQVTLSCSPISGHRSVSWYQQTPGQGLQFLFEYFSETQRNKGNFPGRFSGRQFSNSRSEMNVSTLELGDSALYLCASSFLDRDTEAFFGQGTRLTVV.

The chain joins TRBV5-1 to TRBJ2-3; no clear D. This CDR3 contains 14 residues. V was clipped by 3 bases and J by 3 bases, with 11 bases between them. The V gene's germline CDR1 is SGHRS and CDR2 YFSETQ. Here the CDR3 reads CASSWTWVTDTQYF. The CDR3 nucleotides read TGCGCCAGCAGCTGGACCTGGGTGACAGATACGCAGTATTTT.

This chain connects TRBV25-1 to TRBJ2-5; D is undetermined. The ends were cut back, 0 bases at V and 5 bases at J, with 10 bases in the middle. This CDR3 region has 14 residues. Germline V gene sequence: CDR1 MGHDK, CDR2 SYGVNS. The DNA for the CDR3 is TGTGCCAGCAGTGAATATGGGGTCGGCGAGACCCAGTACTTC. This encodes CASSEYGVGETQYF.

This clonotype has a handful of counts. This chain connects TRBV2 to TRBJ2-7; 10 bases are a match to TRBD2. The CDR3 contains 14 residues. The ends lost 6 bases at V and 5 bases at J; junction bases unmatched: 7. Germline CDR1 and CDR2: SNHLY and FYNNEI. The CDR3 nucleotides are TGTGCCAGCAGCACCGGACTAGCGGACAACGAGCAGTACTTC. Amino acid sequence: CASSTGLADNEQYF.

This clonotype was observed once. The chain recombines TRBV6-1 with TRBJ2-3; perhaps TRBD2 as D (6 bases). The V end lost 8 bases, the J end lost 1 base, and 10 bases lay between the germline ends. This CDR3 has 13 amino acids. The V gene's germline CDR1 is MNHNS and CDR2 SASEGT. The CDR3 nucleotides read TGTGCCAGCGATACGGGGGGCACAGATACGCAGTATTTT. It codes for CASDTGGTDTQYF.

This clonotype was picked up a small number of times. The J gene is TRBJ1-5, the V gene TRBV10-3; D might be TRBD1 (6 bases). This CDR3 comprises 13 residues. V shed 5 bases and J shed 4 bases, with 9 bases lying between them. Germline lookup yields CDR1 ENHRY and CDR2 SYGVKD. CDR3 sequence: CAISPDRNQPQHF. The CDR3 nucleotides read TGTGCCATCAGTCCGGACAGAAATCAGCCCCAGCATTTT.

This clonotype was seen more than once but under ten times. The CDR3 sequence is CASSFGDWEQFF. In DNA, the CDR3 is TGTGCCAGCAGTTTTGGGGACTGGGAGCAGTTCTTC. The chain recombines TRBV12-3 or TRBV12-4 with TRBJ2-1, with a tentative D call TRBD2 (6 bases). This CDR3 is built from 12 residues. The germline V and J ends were trimmed by 3 bases and 10 bases, with 10 bases remaining between them.

V usage is TRBV11-2 and J usage is TRBJ2-2, with D perhaps TRBD1 or TRBD2 (6 bases each). The CDR3 totals 15 residues. Looked up from germline, CDR1 is SGHAT and CDR2 is FQNNGV. Trimming took 6 bases from V and 3 from J, leaving 14 bases between them. The DNA for the CDR3 is TGTGCCAGCAGACGGCGGGACACCGACACCGGGGAGCTGTTTTTT. As protein: CASRRRDTDTGELFF. The full variable domain, with the rest looked up from reference TRBV11-2 and TRBJ2-2, is EAGVAQSPRYKIIEKRQSVAFWCNPISGHATLYWYQQILGQGPKLLIQFQNNGVVDDSQLPKDRFSAERLKGVDSTLKIQPAKLEDSAVYLCASRRRDTDTGELFFGEGSRLTVL.

This clonotype was recorded at least ten times. The rearrangement uses TRBV7-2 and TRBJ1-2, with D possibly TRBD1 on 6 matching bases. V lost 4 bases to trimming and J lost 9 bases, with 18 bases between them. Germline CDR1 SGHTA, CDR2 FQGNSA. The CDR3 runs to 14 residues. CDR3 DNA: TGTGCCAGCAGCTCCCGAGGGGGGGACGGCAGCTACACCTTC. Its translation: CASSSRGGDGSYTF.

This rearrangement joins TRBV12-3 or TRBV12-4 to TRBJ1-6; D not resolved. The V end was cut by 6 bases, the J end by 7 bases, with 19 bases between. The CDR3 is 16 amino acids. The CDR3: CASSLWSETPNSPLHF. The CDR3 nucleotides are TGTGCCAGCAGCCTATGGTCTGAGACACCCAATTCACCCCTCCACTTT.

This clonotype has just a few counts. V gene TRBV4-1 combines with J gene TRBJ1-1, with D uncertain. Germline V gives CDR1 MGHRA, CDR2 YSYEKL. The length of the CDR3 is 14 residues. With 1 base removed from V and 5 bases from J, the gap between germline ends came to 11 bases. The CDR3 DNA is TGCGCCAGCAGCCAAGTATTTGGGGAGACTGAAGCTTTCTTT. Translated: CASSQVFGETEAFF.

This rearrangement joins TRBV28 to TRBJ2-3; D is perhaps TRBD2 (5 bases). Germline CDR1 reads MDHEN; CDR2 reads SYDVKM. Trimming pared 2 bases from V and 2 bases from J, leaving 11 bases between. The CDR3 covers 15 residues. CDR3 in amino acids: CASSLGGAVTDTQYF. The CDR3 DNA reads TGTGCCAGCAGTTTAGGAGGAGCGGTCACAGATACGCAGTATTTT.

The chain links TRBV7-7 to TRBJ1-1; D perhaps matches TRBD1 (6 bases). Trimming cost V 5 bases and J 7 bases, with 20 bases left between them. CDR3 length equals 15 residues. Germline-derived CDR1 and CDR2 are SSHAT and FNYEAQ (reference sequence). CDR3 region: CASSPLVGGGGEAFF. The DNA for the CDR3 is TGTGCCAGCAGCCCCCTAGTCGGGGGGGGCGGTGAAGCTTTCTTT.

The chain links TRBV6-6 to TRBJ2-6; the D gene is possibly TRBD1 (5 bases). CDR1 and CDR2 (germline): MNHNY, SVGAGI (reference sequence). The CDR3 contains 18 residues. V was trimmed by 6 bases and J by 3 bases, leaving 21 bases between them. CDR3 nucleotide sequence: TGTGCCAGCAGGGCCTCCATTAACAGGCAAAGTGGGGCCAACGTCCTGACTTTC. Its translation is CASRASINRQSGANVLTF.